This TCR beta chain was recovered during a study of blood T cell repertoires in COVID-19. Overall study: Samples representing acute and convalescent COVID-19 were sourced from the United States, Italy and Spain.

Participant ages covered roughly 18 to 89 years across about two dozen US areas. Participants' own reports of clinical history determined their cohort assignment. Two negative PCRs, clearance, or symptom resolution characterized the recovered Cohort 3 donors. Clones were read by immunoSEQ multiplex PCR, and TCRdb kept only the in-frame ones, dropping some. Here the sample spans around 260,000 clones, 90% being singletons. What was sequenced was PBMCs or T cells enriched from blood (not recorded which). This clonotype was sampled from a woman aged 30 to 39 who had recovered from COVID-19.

The CDR3 coding sequence is TGTGCCAGCAGCACGGACAGGGACAATGAGCAGTTCTTC. Its translation: CASSTDRDNEQFF. The chain is built from TRBV7-3 and TRBJ2-1; 8 positions agree with TRBD1. V lost 5 bases to trimming and J lost 5 bases; unmatched junction nucleotides: 2. The CDR3 is made up of 13 amino acids. In germline, CDR1 is SGHTA, CDR2 FQGTGA.